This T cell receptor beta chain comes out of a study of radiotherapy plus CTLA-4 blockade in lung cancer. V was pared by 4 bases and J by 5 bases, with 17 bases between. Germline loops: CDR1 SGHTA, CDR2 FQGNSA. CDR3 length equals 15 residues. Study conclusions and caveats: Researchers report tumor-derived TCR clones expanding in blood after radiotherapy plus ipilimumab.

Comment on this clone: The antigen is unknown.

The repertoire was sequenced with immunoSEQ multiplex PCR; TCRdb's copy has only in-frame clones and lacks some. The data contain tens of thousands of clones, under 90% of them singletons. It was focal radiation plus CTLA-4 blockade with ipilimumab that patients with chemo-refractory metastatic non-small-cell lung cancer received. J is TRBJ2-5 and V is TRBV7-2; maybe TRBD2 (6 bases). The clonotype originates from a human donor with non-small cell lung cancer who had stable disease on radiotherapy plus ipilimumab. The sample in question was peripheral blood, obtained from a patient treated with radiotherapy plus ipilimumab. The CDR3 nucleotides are TGTGCCAGCAGCTCCCTAGGGCGGGGCGGTGAGACCCAGTACTTC. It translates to CASSSLGRGGETQYF.